The rows below give T cell receptor beta chains drawn from one sample of a study of CD8 T cells in ankylosing spondylitis. Via MiXCR, TCRdb re-called the 5' RACE reads, giving one row per CDR3 protein. The sample lists over 450,000 distinct CDR3 sequences; about 13% were seen once. The sequenced sample was blood, either unsorted or a sorted T cell fraction (not recorded which). Receptors originate from a male donor with ankylosing spondylitis. Each CDR3 is given with its conserved first and last residue. The D gene is left open where the match is weak. A clone size is listed for some rows: how often the clone was seen (once, few, many), or a class if it is expanded.

clone size: many; J gene: TRBJ1-5; D gene: .; V gene: TRBV12-3/TRBV12-4; CDR3 protein: CASSLSGYQPQHF; CDR3 DNA: TGTGCCAGCAGTCTTTCAGGGTATCAGCCCCAGCATTTT
clone size: few; J gene: TRBJ2-7; D gene: .; V gene: TRBV6-2/TRBV6-3; CDR3 protein: CASSYGVSGYEQYF; CDR3 DNA: TGTGCCAGCAGTTACGGGGTCTCTGGATACGAGCAGTACTTC
clone size: .; J gene: TRBJ2-5; D gene: TRBD1; V gene: TRBV12-3/TRBV12-4; CDR3 protein: CASTKDRSDQETQYF; CDR3 DNA: TGTGCCAGCACGAAGGACAGGTCGGACCAAGAGACCCAGTACTTC
clone size: many; J gene: TRBJ2-1; D gene: .; V gene: TRBV29-1; CDR3 protein: CSVPGPVYNEQFF; CDR3 DNA: TGCAGCGTCCCAGGGCCGGTTTACAATGAGCAGTTCTTC
clone size: few; J gene: TRBJ1-2; D gene: .; V gene: TRBV3-1; CDR3 protein: CASSPLAGGSNYGYTF; CDR3 DNA: TGTGCCAGCAGCCCCCTCGCGGGGGGCTCTAACTATGGCTACACCTTC
clone size: .; J gene: TRBJ1-1; D gene: TRBD1; V gene: TRBV18; CDR3 protein: CASSPPTGVYTEAFF; CDR3 DNA: TGTGCCAGCTCACCTCCGACAGGGGTCTACACTGAAGCTTTCTTT
clone size: .; J gene: TRBJ2-1; D gene: .; V gene: TRBV5-1; CDR3 protein: CASSSWGLDHNEQFF; CDR3 DNA: TGCGCCAGCAGCTCCTGGGGACTGGACCACAATGAGCAGTTCTTC
clone size: many; J gene: TRBJ2-1; D gene: TRBD2; V gene: TRBV4-1; CDR3 protein: CASRQGLAGNNEQFF; CDR3 DNA: TGCGCCAGCAGACAGGGACTAGCGGGAAACAATGAGCAGTTCTTC
clone size: many; J gene: TRBJ1-4; D gene: .; V gene: TRBV7-9; CDR3 protein: CASSAAPGHPNEKLFF; CDR3 DNA: TGTGCCAGCAGCGCTGCCCCGGGGCACCCTAATGAAAAACTGTTTTTT
clone size: .; J gene: TRBJ1-1; D gene: .; V gene: TRBV5-1; CDR3 protein: CASSFEGGEAFF; CDR3 DNA: TGCGCCAGCAGCTTCGAGGGGGGGGAAGCTTTCTTT
clone size: many; J gene: TRBJ1-2; D gene: .; V gene: TRBV28; CDR3 protein: CASSYNYGYTF; CDR3 DNA: TGTGCCAGCAGTTACAATTATGGCTACACCTTC
clone size: few; J gene: TRBJ2-1; D gene: TRBD2; V gene: TRBV7-8; CDR3 protein: CASSDGLAGGSLRQFF; CDR3 DNA: TGTGCCAGCAGCGATGGACTAGCGGGAGGCTCCCTCCGGCAGTTCTTC
clone size: few; J gene: TRBJ1-1; D gene: .; V gene: TRBV20-1; CDR3 protein: CSARDDGQGVTEAFF; CDR3 DNA: TGCAGTGCTAGAGATGATGGACAAGGTGTCACTGAAGCTTTCTTT
clone size: .; J gene: TRBJ2-2; D gene: .; V gene: TRBV18; CDR3 protein: CASLEDNTGELFF; CDR3 DNA: TGTGCCAGCTTGGAAGATAACACCGGGGAGCTGTTTTTT
clone size: .; J gene: TRBJ1-5; D gene: .; V gene: TRBV6-1; CDR3 protein: CASSAGQEQPQHF; CDR3 DNA: TGTGCCAGCAGCGCGGGTCAGGAACAGCCCCAGCATTTT
clone size: .; J gene: TRBJ2-3; D gene: .; V gene: TRBV11-2; CDR3 protein: CASSFPLSTDTQYF; CDR3 DNA: TGTGCCAGCAGCTTCCCTCTCTCCACAGATACGCAGTATTTT
clone size: .; J gene: TRBJ2-7; D gene: TRBD2; V gene: TRBV5-1; CDR3 protein: CASSSGLAGSEQYF; CDR3 DNA: TGCGCCAGCAGCTCCGGACTAGCGGGATCCGAGCAGTACTTC
clone size: few; J gene: TRBJ2-2; D gene: TRBD1; V gene: TRBV27; CDR3 protein: CASSPWTGMGAGELFF; CDR3 DNA: TGTGCCAGCAGTCCCTGGACAGGGATGGGGGCCGGGGAGCTGTTTTTT
clone size: .; J gene: TRBJ2-7; D gene: TRBD1; V gene: TRBV20-1; CDR3 protein: CSAGTERIYEQYF; CDR3 DNA: TGCAGTGCCGGGACAGAACGGATTTACGAGCAGTACTTC
clone size: many; J gene: TRBJ2-2; D gene: TRBD2; V gene: TRBV12-3/TRBV12-4; CDR3 protein: CASSPGTSGTGELFF; CDR3 DNA: TGTGCCAGCAGCCCCGGGACTAGCGGCACCGGGGAGCTGTTTTTT
clone size: .; J gene: TRBJ2-1; D gene: .; V gene: TRBV20-1; CDR3 protein: CSARERGSWDEQFF; CDR3 DNA: TGCAGTGCTAGAGAGAGAGGTAGCTGGGATGAGCAGTTCTTC
clone size: many; J gene: TRBJ1-1; D gene: .; V gene: TRBV7-9; CDR3 protein: CASSFGGKSEAFF; CDR3 DNA: TGTGCCAGCAGCTTTGGGGGAAAGTCTGAAGCTTTCTTT
clone size: .; J gene: TRBJ2-1; D gene: TRBD2; V gene: TRBV3-1; CDR3 protein: CASSHHGRAGNEQFF; CDR3 DNA: TGTGCCAGCAGCCACCACGGGAGGGCGGGCAATGAGCAGTTCTTC
clone size: few; J gene: TRBJ1-5; D gene: .; V gene: TRBV11-2; CDR3 protein: CASSSTPLNQPQHF; CDR3 DNA: TGTGCCAGCAGCTCGACACCCCTGAATCAGCCCCAGCATTTT
clone size: few; J gene: TRBJ2-1; D gene: TRBD2; V gene: TRBV20-1; CDR3 protein: CSAHRLSGLAGPPGQFF; CDR3 DNA: TGCAGTGCTCATCGGCTTTCGGGACTAGCGGGGCCGCCAGGGCAGTTCTTC
clone size: few; J gene: TRBJ1-2; D gene: TRBD1; V gene: TRBV12-3/TRBV12-4; CDR3 protein: CASSLFSGQGRGYTF; CDR3 DNA: TGTGCCAGCAGTTTATTTTCGGGACAGGGACGGGGCTACACCTTC
clone size: .; J gene: TRBJ1-1; D gene: .; V gene: TRBV7-8; CDR3 protein: CASSLDKEAFF; CDR3 DNA: TGTGCCAGCAGCTTGGACAAAGAAGCTTTCTTT
clone size: .; J gene: TRBJ2-1; D gene: .; V gene: TRBV3-1; CDR3 protein: CASSHHGQLISYNEQFF; CDR3 DNA: TGTGCCAGCAGCCATCACGGACAGTTGATCTCCTACAATGAGCAGTTCTTC
clone size: .; J gene: TRBJ1-4; D gene: TRBD1; V gene: TRBV5-5; CDR3 protein: CASSVLPGTGNEKLFF; CDR3 DNA: TGTGCCAGCAGCGTGCTACCCGGGACAGGGAATGAAAAACTGTTTTTT
clone size: .; J gene: TRBJ2-1; D gene: .; V gene: TRBV5-5; CDR3 protein: CASSYRGGSSYNEQFF; CDR3 DNA: TGTGCCAGCAGCTACCGTGGGGGCAGCTCCTACAATGAGCAGTTCTTC
clone size: few; J gene: TRBJ2-7; D gene: .; V gene: TRBV6-1; CDR3 protein: CASSERDERPQYF; CDR3 DNA: TGTGCCAGCAGTGAACGGGATGAGAGGCCGCAGTACTTC
clone size: few; J gene: TRBJ1-2; D gene: TRBD1; V gene: TRBV20-1; CDR3 protein: CSAGGQGGYGYTF; CDR3 DNA: TGCAGTGCTGGAGGACAGGGGGGGTATGGCTACACCTTC
clone size: many; J gene: TRBJ2-3; D gene: .; V gene: TRBV29-1; CDR3 protein: CSVETGSIDTQYF; CDR3 DNA: TGCAGCGTTGAAACAGGGTCGATAGATACGCAGTATTTT
clone size: few; J gene: TRBJ1-6; D gene: .; V gene: TRBV4-2; CDR3 protein: CASSQEGDPSPLHF; CDR3 DNA: TGTGCCAGCAGCCAAGAGGGGGACCCTTCACCCCTCCACTTT
clone size: .; J gene: TRBJ1-2; D gene: TRBD1; V gene: TRBV19; CDR3 protein: CASRETGNNYGYTF; CDR3 DNA: TGTGCCAGTAGGGAGACAGGGAACAACTATGGCTACACCTTC
clone size: many; J gene: TRBJ1-1; D gene: .; V gene: TRBV12-3/TRBV12-4; CDR3 protein: CASNPSGLFNKGAFF; CDR3 DNA: TGTGCCAGCAACCCCTCGGGACTTTTCAACAAGGGAGCTTTCTTT
clone size: .; J gene: TRBJ2-1; D gene: .; V gene: TRBV24-1; CDR3 protein: CATGRDIEQFF; CDR3 DNA: TGTGCCACCGGAAGGGACATAGAGCAGTTCTTC